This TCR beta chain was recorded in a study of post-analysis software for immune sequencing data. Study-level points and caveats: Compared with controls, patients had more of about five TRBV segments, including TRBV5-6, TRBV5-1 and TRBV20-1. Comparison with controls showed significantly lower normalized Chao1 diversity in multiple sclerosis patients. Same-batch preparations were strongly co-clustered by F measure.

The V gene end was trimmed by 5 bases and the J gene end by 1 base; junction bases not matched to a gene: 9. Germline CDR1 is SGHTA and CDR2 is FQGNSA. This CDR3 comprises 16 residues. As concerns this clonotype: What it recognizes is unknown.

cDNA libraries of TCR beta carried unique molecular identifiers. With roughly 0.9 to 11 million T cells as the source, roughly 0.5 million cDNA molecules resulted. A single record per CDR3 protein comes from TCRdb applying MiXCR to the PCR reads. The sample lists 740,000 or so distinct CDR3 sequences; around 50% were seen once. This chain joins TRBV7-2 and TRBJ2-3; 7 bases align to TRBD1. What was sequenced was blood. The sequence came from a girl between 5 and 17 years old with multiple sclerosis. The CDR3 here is CASSPARQGGTDTQYF. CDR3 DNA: TGTGCCAGCAGCCCAGCTAGACAGGGTGGCACAGATACGCAGTATTTT.